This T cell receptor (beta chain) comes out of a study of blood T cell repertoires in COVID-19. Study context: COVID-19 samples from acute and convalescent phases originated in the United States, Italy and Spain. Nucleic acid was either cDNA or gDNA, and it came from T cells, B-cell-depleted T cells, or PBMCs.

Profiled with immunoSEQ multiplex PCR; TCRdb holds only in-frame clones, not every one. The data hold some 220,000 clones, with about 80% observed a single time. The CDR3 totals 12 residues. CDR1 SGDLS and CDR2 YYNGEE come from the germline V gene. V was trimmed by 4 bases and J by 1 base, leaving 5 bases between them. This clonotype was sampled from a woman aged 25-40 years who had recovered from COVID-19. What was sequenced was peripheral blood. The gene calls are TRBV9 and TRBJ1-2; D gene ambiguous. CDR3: CASSPDNYGYTF. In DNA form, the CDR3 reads TGTGCCAGCAGCCCAGATAACTATGGCTACACCTTC. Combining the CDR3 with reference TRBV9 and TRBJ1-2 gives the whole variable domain DSGVTQTPKHLITATGQRVTLRCSPRSGDLSVYWYQQSLDQGLQFLIQYYNGEERAKGNILERFSAQQFPDLHSELNLSSLELGDSALYFCASSPDNYGYTFGSGTRLTVV.